This is a list of T cell receptor beta chains from one sample in a study of T cell changes during pregnancy in multiple sclerosis. Profiled with immunoSEQ multiplex PCR; TCRdb holds only in-frame clones, not every one. The sample holds roughly 49,000 clones, roughly 92% seen once. The specimen was CD4+ T cells from peripheral blood mononuclear cells, collected in the second trimester of pregnancy. These receptor sequences come from a female donor in good health, enrolled as a control in a pregnancy study. Each CDR3 is given with its conserved first and last residue. The order of the fields is CDR3 length, clone size, D gene, V gene, J gene, CDR3 protein, CDR3 DNA. A D gene is named only where the DNA matches it firmly. For some rows the clone size is stated as once, few or many, or as a class when expanded; others skip it.

>13|NA|TRBD2|TRBV7-2|TRBJ2-1
CASSLGLAGVQFF
TGTGCCAGCAGCTTAGGGCTAGCGGGGGTTCAGTTCTTC
>15|NA|TRBD1|TRBV18|TRBJ1-2
CASSDNRGKLHGYTF
TGTGCCAGCTCAGATAACAGGGGGAAGTTACATGGCTACACCTTC
>13|NA|NA|TRBV5-4|TRBJ2-5
CASSLKGQETQYF
TGTGCCAGCAGCTTGAAGGGGCAAGAGACCCAGTACTTC
>15|NA|NA|TRBV15|TRBJ2-1
CATSRYPDNIYEQFF
TGTGCCACCAGCAGATATCCCGACAATATCTATGAGCAGTTCTTC
>14|NA|NA|TRBV5-4|TRBJ1-2
CASSSDTGNYGYTF
TGTGCCAGCAGCTCAGACACAGGGAACTATGGCTACACCTTC
>15|NA|NA|TRBV28|TRBJ1-6
CASTMGRVNNSPLHF
TGTGCCAGCACCATGGGCCGAGTAAATAATTCACCCCTCCACTTT
>13|few|NA|TRBV5-1|TRBJ1-2
CASSRRGDYGYTF
TGCGCCAGCAGCCGGCGGGGTGACTATGGCTACACCTTC
>15|few|TRBD1|TRBV6-5|TRBJ2-1
CASSSGTGAYNEQFF
TGTGCCAGCAGTTCCGGGACAGGGGCCTACAATGAGCAGTTCTTC
>14|NA|NA|TRBV27|TRBJ2-1
CASSLSGTYNEQFF
TGTGCCAGCAGTTTATCGGGCACCTACAATGAGCAGTTCTTC
>14|NA|TRBD1|TRBV18|TRBJ1-1
CASSLSGGNTEAFF
TGTGCCAGCTCACTATCAGGGGGGAACACTGAAGCTTTCTTT
>12|NA|TRBD1|TRBV5-4|TRBJ1-2
CASSVRTGNVAF
TGTGCCAGCAGCGTCCGGACAGGGAATGTCGCCTTC
>16|NA|NA|TRBV4-3|TRBJ2-2
CASSQVGGVRTGELFF
TGCGCCAGCAGCCAAGTAGGGGGAGTAAGGACCGGGGAGCTGTTTTTT
>13|NA|NA|TRBV19|TRBJ2-7
CASSTPPSYEQYF
TGTGCCAGTAGTACTCCTCCCTCCTACGAGCAGTACTTC
>15|NA|TRBD1|TRBV10-3|TRBJ1-3
CAISEEGARGNTIYF
TGTGCCATCAGTGAAGAGGGGGCGCGGGGAAACACCATATATTTT
>14|NA|TRBD1|TRBV30|TRBJ1-5
CAWSRVTGTQPQHF
TGTGCCTGGAGTAGGGTGACAGGGACTCAGCCCCAGCATTTT
>17|NA|TRBD1|TRBV5-1|TRBJ1-6
CASSLAYQGVDNSPLHF
TGCGCCAGCAGCTTGGCCTACCAGGGGGTGGATAATTCACCCCTCCACTTT
>18|NA|NA|TRBV5-8|TRBJ1-2
CASSLIGPGAGGNYGYTF
TGTGCCAGCAGCTTAATTGGGCCCGGCGCGGGTGGTAACTATGGCTACACCTTC
>16|NA|NA|TRBV5-8|TRBJ1-6
CASSLSRGAGNSPLHF
TGTGCCAGCAGCTTAAGCAGAGGGGCGGGGAATTCACCCCTCCACTTT
>19|NA|TRBD1|TRBV19|TRBJ1-3
CASSISILGQPGSGNTIYF
TGTGCCAGTAGTATATCTATTTTGGGACAGCCTGGCTCTGGAAACACCATATATTTT
>14|few|NA|TRBV10-3|TRBJ1-2
CATFTATTNYGYTF
TGTGCCACCTTTACTGCCACCACTAACTATGGCTACACCTTC
>13|NA|NA|TRBV19|TRBJ1-2
CASRARGDYGYTF
TGTGCCAGTAGGGCCAGGGGTGACTATGGCTACACCTTC
>14|once|NA|TRBV7-2|TRBJ2-3
CASSLQRLPDTQYF
TGTGCCAGCAGCTTACAGCGGCTCCCGGATACGCAGTATTTT
>13|NA|NA|TRBV11-3|TRBJ1-1
CASSSSGNTEAFF
TGTGCCAGCAGCTCCAGCGGGAACACTGAAGCTTTCTTT
>17|NA|NA|TRBV4-1|TRBJ2-3
CASSQDHVAGRTDTQYF
TGCGCCAGCAGCCAAGATCATGTTGCGGGGCGAACAGATACGCAGTATTTT
>17|NA|TRBD1|TRBV14|TRBJ1-6
CASSQHEFRDSNSPLHF
TGTGCCAGCAGCCAACATGAATTCCGGGACAGTAATTCACCCCTCCACTTT
>13|NA|NA|TRBV25-1|TRBJ1-5
CASSRAAGAPQHF
TGTGCCAGCAGTAGAGCAGCGGGTGCGCCCCAGCATTTT
>13|NA|NA|TRBV30|TRBJ1-2
CAWSVPEAGGYTF
TGTGCCTGGAGTGTACCAGAAGCAGGTGGCTACACCTTC
>14|NA|NA|TRBV19|TRBJ2-1
CASSIGGGAVEQFF
TGTGCCAGTAGTATAGGTGGGGGGGCCGTAGAGCAGTTCTTC
>15|once|NA|TRBV7-3|TRBJ1-1
CASSMSGEPNTEAFF
TGTGCCAGCAGTATGTCAGGGGAACCGAACACTGAAGCTTTCTTT
>15|NA|NA|TRBV4-2|TRBJ1-2
CASRPTGRANYGYTF
TGTGCCAGCAGACCCACGGGAAGAGCTAACTATGGCTACACCTTC
>15|NA|NA|TRBV6-1|TRBJ2-5
CASVARGPPRETQYF
TGTGCCAGCGTGGCTAGGGGCCCCCCGAGGGAGACCCAGTACTTC
>15|NA|NA|TRBV9|TRBJ2-1
CASSVVGSSYNEQFF
TGTGCCAGCAGCGTTGTCGGGAGCTCCTACAATGAGCAGTTCTTC